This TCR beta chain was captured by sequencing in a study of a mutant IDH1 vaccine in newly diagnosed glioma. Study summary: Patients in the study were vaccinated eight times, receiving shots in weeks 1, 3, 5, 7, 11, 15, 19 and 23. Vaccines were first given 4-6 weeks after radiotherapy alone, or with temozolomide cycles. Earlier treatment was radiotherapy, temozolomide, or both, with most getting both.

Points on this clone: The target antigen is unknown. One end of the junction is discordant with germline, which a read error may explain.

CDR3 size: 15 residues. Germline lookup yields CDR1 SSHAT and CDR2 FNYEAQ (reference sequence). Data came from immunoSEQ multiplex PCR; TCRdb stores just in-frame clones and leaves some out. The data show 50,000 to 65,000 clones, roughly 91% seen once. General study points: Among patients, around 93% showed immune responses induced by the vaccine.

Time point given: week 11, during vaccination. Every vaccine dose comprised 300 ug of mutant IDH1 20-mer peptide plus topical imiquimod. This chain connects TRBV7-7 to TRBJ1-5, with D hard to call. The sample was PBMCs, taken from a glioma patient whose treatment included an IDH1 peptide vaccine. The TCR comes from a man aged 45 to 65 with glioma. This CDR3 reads CASSFGQPLNQPQHF. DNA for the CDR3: TGTGCTAGCAGCTTTGGCCAACCGCTTAATCAGCCCCAGCATTTT. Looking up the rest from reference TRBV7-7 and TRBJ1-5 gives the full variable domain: GAGVSQSPRYKVTKRGQDVTLRCDPISSHATLYWYQQALGQGPEFLTYFNYEAQPDKSGLPSDRFSAERPEGSISTLTIQRTEQRDSAMYRCASSFGQPLNQPQHFGDGTRLSIL.